The rows below give T cell receptor beta chains drawn from one sample of a study of T-cell memory formation after mild COVID-19. TCRdb used MiXCR to reprocess the 5' RACE reads, holding one entry per CDR3 protein. The table records approximately 300,000 distinct CDR3 sequences, roughly 15% of them present only once. Material: PBMCs or a T cell subset sorted from them (not recorded which). The origin of the receptors is a man younger than 30 who had mild COVID-19 (a few samples of this study predate the infection). Cell type and time point are not known. Both conserved end residues are part of each CDR3. A D gene is named only where the DNA matches it firmly. Not every row has a clone size; where given, it reads once, few, many or a size class.

>TRBJ2-1|-|TRBV11-3|-
CASSLDRGAQFF
TGTGCCAGCAGCTTAGATCGCGGGGCGCAGTTCTTC
>TRBJ1-6|-|TRBV20-1|many
CSARDLGRGGSPLHF
TGCAGTGCTAGAGATCTGGGCAGGGGTGGATCACCCCTCCACTTT
>TRBJ2-2|-|TRBV7-2|-
CASSPLGFANTGEMFF
TGTGCCAGCAGCCCCCTGGGGTTCGCGAACACCGGGGAGATGTTTTTT
>TRBJ2-6|-|TRBV11-2|few
CASSRKTQGVNSGANVLTF
TGTGCCAGCAGCCGTAAGACCCAGGGAGTTAACTCTGGGGCCAACGTCCTGACTTTC
>TRBJ1-2|-|TRBV7-3|-
CASSASPFYGYTF
TGTGCCAGCAGCGCCTCTCCTTTCTATGGCTACACCTTC
>TRBJ1-2|TRBD1|TRBV12-3/TRBV12-4|-
CASSSRDRPGYGYTF
TGTGCCAGCAGTTCCCGGGACAGGCCAGGGTATGGCTACACCTTC
>TRBJ2-3|TRBD1|TRBV10-3|few
CAISERTGADTQYF
TGTGCCATCAGTGAGCGGACAGGGGCAGATACGCAGTATTTT
>TRBJ2-1|-|TRBV20-1|-
CSASPSGVPYNEQFF
TGCAGTGCTTCCCCCTCGGGGGTACCCTACAATGAGCAGTTCTTC
>TRBJ1-6|-|TRBV7-2|-
CASSSGFEGGAYNSPLHF
TGTGCCAGCAGCTCTGGTTTTGAGGGGGGTGCCTATAATTCACCCCTCCACTTT
>TRBJ2-3|-|TRBV7-3|-
CASSFYVGDTQYF
TGTGCCAGCAGCTTCTATGTGGGAGATACGCAGTATTTT
>TRBJ2-2|-|TRBV9|-
CASMSNANTGELFF
TGTGCCAGCATGAGTAACGCGAACACCGGGGAGCTGTTTTTT
>TRBJ1-4|-|TRBV5-1|few
CASSRDSNEKLFF
TGCGCCAGCAGCCGTGACAGTAATGAAAAACTGTTTTTT
>TRBJ1-2|-|TRBV6-2/TRBV6-3|few
CASSPLTFGYTF
TGTGCCAGCAGTCCGTTGACCTTCGGATACACCTTC
>TRBJ2-1|TRBD2|TRBV24-1|-
CATSGGGYRNEQFF
TGTGCCACCAGTGGCGGGGGGTATAGGAATGAGCAGTTCTTC
>TRBJ2-7|-|TRBV6-2/TRBV6-3|few
CASSPAEYEQYF
TGTGCCAGCAGCCCCGCAGAGTACGAGCAGTACTTC
>TRBJ2-3|-|TRBV14|-
CASSQGTADTQYF
TGTGCCAGCAGCCAGGGGACGGCAGATACGCAGTATTTT
>TRBJ1-2|TRBD1|TRBV24-1|few
CATSDPTGTSDGYGYTF
TGTGCCACCAGTGACCCGACAGGGACATCGGACGGGTATGGCTACACCTTC
>TRBJ2-1|-|TRBV29-1|few
CSVDSSYNEQFF
TGCAGCGTGGACAGCTCCTACAATGAGCAGTTCTTC
>TRBJ2-3|-|TRBV2|few
CASSVAPDTQYF
TGTGCCAGCAGTGTAGCGCCGGATACGCAGTATTTT
>TRBJ1-2|-|TRBV6-5|few
CASSALVGGYTF
TGTGCCAGCAGCGCCCTTGTAGGGGGCTACACCTTC
>TRBJ1-6|-|TRBV7-9|few
CASSLESGAPLHF
TGTGCCAGCAGCTTAGAATCTGGGGCACCCCTCCACTTT
>TRBJ1-5|-|TRBV6-5|-
CASSRGPGSNQPQHF
TGTGCCAGCAGCCGGGGCCCGGGTAGCAATCAGCCCCAGCATTTT
>TRBJ1-2|TRBD1|TRBV27|-
CASSLGGTVPLGYTF
TGTGCCAGCAGTTTGGGGGGGACAGTCCCTCTTGGCTACACCTTC
>TRBJ1-4|-|TRBV7-2|-
CASSLGKTNEKLFF
TGTGCCAGCAGCTTAGGAAAAACTAATGAAAAACTGTTTTTT
>TRBJ1-5|TRBD1|TRBV6-2/TRBV6-3|-
CASRTGLDQPQHF
TGTGCCAGCAGGACAGGGCTTGATCAGCCCCAGCATTTT
>TRBJ2-7|TRBD2|TRBV4-2|-
CASSQDLGTSGGYSYEQYF
TGTGCCAGCAGCCAAGATTTGGGGACTAGCGGGGGTTACTCCTACGAGCAGTACTTC
>TRBJ1-3|-|TRBV28|few
CASSFLGLSSGNTIYF
TGTGCCAGCAGTTTCCTTGGGTTGAGCTCTGGAAACACCATATATTTT
>TRBJ2-2|TRBD1|TRBV11-2|-
CASSSQQGTGELFF
TGTGCCAGCAGCTCCCAACAGGGGACCGGGGAGCTGTTTTTT
>TRBJ1-3|-|TRBV5-1|-
CASSLEFAGNTIYF
TGCGCCAGCAGCTTGGAATTTGCGGGAAACACCATATATTTT
>TRBJ2-2|-|TRBV27|-
CASSRGIRDTGELFF
TGTGCCAGCTCTAGGGGGATCCGAGATACCGGGGAGCTGTTTTTT
>TRBJ2-2|-|TRBV9|few
CASSVDGGPKAGELFF
TGTGCCAGCAGCGTAGACGGGGGACCTAAAGCCGGGGAGCTGTTTTTT
>TRBJ2-5|-|TRBV7-2|few
CASSSNQGGRSETQYF
TGTGCCAGCAGCTCCAATCAAGGGGGTAGGTCGGAGACCCAGTACTTC
>TRBJ2-7|TRBD2|TRBV9|few
CASSVGTSGEQYF
TGTGCCAGCAGCGTTGGGACTAGCGGGGAGCAGTACTTC
>TRBJ1-1|-|TRBV28|-
CASSLGPGGTEAFF
TGTGCCAGCAGCCTTGGCCCGGGTGGCACTGAAGCTTTCTTT
>TRBJ2-3|TRBD1|TRBV7-7|-
CASSQTGVEDTQYF
TGTGCCAGCAGCCAGACAGGGGTAGAAGATACGCAGTATTTT
>TRBJ2-2|-|TRBV7-3|few
CASSFIGNTGELFF
TGTGCCAGCAGCTTCATAGGGAACACCGGGGAGCTGTTTTTT
>TRBJ2-3|TRBD2|TRBV6-6|few
CASRLAGADTQYF
TGTGCCAGCAGACTAGCGGGAGCAGATACGCAGTATTTT
>TRBJ2-3|TRBD1|TRBV10-3|few
CAISPGQVGSDTQYF
TGTGCCATCAGCCCGGGACAGGTGGGGTCAGATACGCAGTATTTT
>TRBJ2-2|-|TRBV10-3|-
CATPMEFHITGELFF
TGTGCCACCCCCATGGAATTTCATATCACCGGGGAGCTGTTTTTT
>TRBJ1-1|TRBD1|TRBV2|-
CASTMYRGLNTEAFF
TGTGCCAGCACCATGTACAGGGGACTGAACACTGAAGCTTTCTTT
>TRBJ1-5|TRBD1|TRBV6-1|few
CASSGQGVIGNQPQHF
TGTGCCAGCAGCGGACAGGGGGTGATTGGCAATCAGCCCCAGCATTTT
>TRBJ1-6|-|TRBV15|few
CATSRVGDSPLHF
TGTGCCACCAGCAGAGTCGGGGATTCACCCCTCCACTTT
>TRBJ2-1|TRBD2|TRBV12-5|-
CASGLGLAGDNEQFF
TGTGCTAGTGGTTTAGGGCTAGCGGGGGACAATGAGCAGTTCTTC
>TRBJ1-1|TRBD1|TRBV5-6|-
CASSSLQGVGAFF
TGTGCCAGCAGCTCGTTACAGGGGGTTGGGGCTTTCTTT
>TRBJ2-3|-|TRBV6-6|few
CASGEGGLTDTQYF
TGTGCCAGCGGAGAGGGGGGCCTCACAGATACGCAGTATTTT
>TRBJ1-1|-|TRBV10-3|-
CAISEYGSEAFF
TGTGCCATCAGTGAGTACGGAAGTGAAGCTTTCTTT
>TRBJ2-2|TRBD2|TRBV4-3|-
CASSQDTRGGVGGELFF
TGCGCCAGCAGCCAAGATACGCGGGGGGGCGTAGGCGGGGAGCTGTTTTTT
>TRBJ2-3|-|TRBV15|few
CATSLNPQNTDTQYF
TGTGCCACCAGCCTAAACCCCCAAAACACAGATACGCAGTATTTT
>TRBJ2-1|-|TRBV7-2|many
CASSLVSLSSRNEQFF
TGTGCCAGCAGCCTCGTTAGCTTGAGTTCCCGCAATGAGCAGTTCTTC
>TRBJ2-1|TRBD2|TRBV9|-
CASSVRPGLAGSYNEQFF
TGTGCCAGCAGCGTAAGACCGGGACTAGCGGGGAGCTACAATGAGCAGTTCTTC
>TRBJ2-5|TRBD2|TRBV4-1|few
CASNQVSGGTETQYF
TGCGCCAGCAACCAAGTCAGCGGGGGAACGGAGACCCAGTACTTC
>TRBJ2-7|TRBD1|TRBV4-1|-
CASSRSTGSYEGAYF
TGCGCCAGCAGTCGCTCGACAGGGAGCTACGAGGGTGCGTACTTC
>TRBJ1-5|TRBD1|TRBV6-2/TRBV6-3|-
CASEEEPGQGPLGLGQPQHF
TGTGCCAGTGAAGAGGAGCCGGGACAGGGACCTTTAGGACTTGGGCAGCCCCAGCATTTT
>TRBJ2-3|TRBD2|TRBV4-3|few
CASSQERTSGGSTDTQYF
TGCGCCAGCAGCCAAGAAAGGACTAGCGGGGGTAGCACAGATACGCAGTATTTT
>TRBJ1-1|-|TRBV5-6|-
CASSLVISEAFF
TGTGCCAGCAGCTTGGTTATATCTGAAGCTTTCTTT
>TRBJ2-5|-|TRBV11-2|-
CASSFGSETQYF
TGTGCCAGCAGCTTTGGGAGCGAGACCCAGTACTTC